A selection of T cell receptor beta chains follows, all from one sample in a study of neurological immune-mediated disorders. MiXCR, run by TCRdb on the 5' RACE reads, gives a single entry per CDR3 protein. The sample holds more than 75,000 distinct CDR3 sequences; roughly 4.8% are singletons and the top ten take 2% to 2.5%. Sequenced: PBMCs. The receptors stem from a woman aged 25 to 39 with multiple sclerosis. Each CDR3 is given with its conserved first and last residue. D genes are given only for firm matches. For some rows the clone size is stated as once, few or many, or as a class when expanded; others skip it.

d_gene	j_gene	v_gene	abundance	CDR3nt	CDR3aa
NA	TRBJ2-2	TRBV7-2	many	TGTGCCAGCAGCTTAGCACAGGTGACCGGGGAGCTGTTTTTT	CASSLAQVTGELFF
TRBD1	TRBJ1-3	TRBV10-3	many	TGTGCCATCAGCGATCCGGGACAGAGCTCTGGAAACACCATATATTTT	CAISDPGQSSGNTIYF
TRBD1	TRBJ1-2	TRBV10-1	many	TGCGCCAGCAGTTCAGGGGGCTTTGGCTACACCTTC	CASSSGGFGYTF
NA	TRBJ1-6	TRBV20-1	many	TGCAGTGCTAGAGATCCTACCACCTCCTATAATTCACCCCTCCACTTT	CSARDPTTSYNSPLHF
NA	TRBJ1-4	TRBV12-3/TRBV12-4	many	TGTGCCAGCAGTTTGAGGACGGGAGGAACAACTAATGAAAAACTGTTTTTT	CASSLRTGGTTNEKLFF
TRBD1	TRBJ1-2	TRBV28	many	TGTGCCAGCCTCTCAGGGGACAGCCGTAACTATGGCTACACCTTC	CASLSGDSRNYGYTF
TRBD1	TRBJ2-2	TRBV5-1	few	TGCGCCAGCAGCTCCACAGGGGCCAGGGAGCTGTTTTTT	CASSSTGARELFF
NA	TRBJ1-1	TRBV5-1	many	TGCGCCAGCAGCTTGGAGATCGGGAGTGAAGCTTTCTTT	CASSLEIGSEAFF
TRBD1	TRBJ2-1	TRBV27	many	TGTGCCAGCAGTTCCCCCGGGACAGGGTCCTACAATGAGCAGTTCTTC	CASSSPGTGSYNEQFF
NA	TRBJ1-2	TRBV12-3/TRBV12-4	many	TGTGCCAGCAGTTCCTACTCGTCTTATGGCTACACCTTC	CASSSYSSYGYTF
TRBD2	TRBJ2-4	TRBV28	few	TGTGCCAGCAGTTCTCCTCTACTAGCGGGAGGCGTTCGTGCCAAAAACATTCAGTACTTC	CASSSPLLAGGVRAKNIQYF
NA	TRBJ1-6	TRBV29-1	many	TGCAGCGTGGGAGAAGCTAGTAATTCACCCCTCCACTTT	CSVGEASNSPLHF
TRBD2	TRBJ2-1	TRBV29-1	many	TGCAGCGTTGAAGGACTCAGCGGGGGACAAAGCTCCTACAATGAGCAGTTCTTC	CSVEGLSGGQSSYNEQFF
NA	TRBJ2-6	TRBV5-1	many	TGCGCCAGCAGCGGGGGGTCTGGGGCCAACGTCCTGACTTTC	CASSGGSGANVLTF
NA	TRBJ2-5	TRBV7-2	many	TGTGCCAGCAGCTTTAACGGGGGCCGAGAGACCCAGTACTTC	CASSFNGGRETQYF
NA	TRBJ1-3	TRBV14	many	TGTGCCAGCAGCCAAGTAAATACAGTCGGAAACACCATATATTTT	CASSQVNTVGNTIYF
TRBD1	TRBJ2-7	TRBV20-1	few	TGCAGTGCCACAGACGGGGGCAGGGGGCACGACGAGCAGTACTTC	CSATDGGRGHDEQYF
NA	TRBJ2-5	TRBV20-1	many	TGCAGTGCTAGAGGACTAGACGAAGAGACCCAGTACTTC	CSARGLDEETQYF
NA	TRBJ2-7	TRBV12-3/TRBV12-4	many	TGTGCCAGCAGTTTTCAGTGGGAGCAGTACTTC	CASSFQWEQYF
TRBD1	TRBJ2-3	TRBV5-6	many	TGTGCCAGCAGCAGGACAGGGAACACGCAGTATTTT	CASSRTGNTQYF
NA	TRBJ1-1	TRBV6-1	few	TGTGCCAGCCGATCCGAAGATAAACGAAGTATGAACACTGAAGCTTTCTTT	CASRSEDKRSMNTEAFF
NA	TRBJ1-1	TRBV7-8	many	TGTGCCAGCAGCAACCGCGGTAGGACTGAAGCTTTCTTT	CASSNRGRTEAFF
TRBD2	TRBJ2-3	TRBV7-8	many	TGTGCCAGCAGCCTCTTGCCCTATCGACTAGCCACAGATACGCAGTATTTT	CASSLLPYRLATDTQYF
NA	TRBJ2-3	TRBV20-1	many	TGCAGTGCTAGTCCCCCGGAAACAGATACGCAGTATTTT	CSASPPETDTQYF
TRBD1	TRBJ2-5	TRBV7-9	few	TGTGCCAGCAGCCCGACAGGGGACATGATGGCGTACTTC	CASSPTGDMMAYF
NA	TRBJ2-7	TRBV5-1	many	TGCGCCAGCAGCTGGACCAGGGGACTCTCCTACGAGCAGTACTTC	CASSWTRGLSYEQYF
NA	TRBJ2-1	TRBV12-3/TRBV12-4	NA	TGTGCCAGCAGTTTAGTAATGGCCATAGGCAGCAATGAGCAGTTCTTC	CASSLVMAIGSNEQFF
NA	TRBJ1-1	TRBV5-1	NA	TGCGCCAGCAGCCATGGGGGAAATACTAGCACTGAAGCTTTCTTT	CASSHGGNTSTEAFF
NA	TRBJ1-1	TRBV5-1	many	TGCGCCAGCGCCTCAAGAGGGAACACTGAAGCTTTCTTT	CASASRGNTEAFF
NA	TRBJ1-4	TRBV18	many	TGTGCCAGCTCACCAACGCGCGACGGGGAAAAACTGTTTTTT	CASSPTRDGEKLFF
TRBD2	TRBJ2-2	TRBV5-1	many	TGCGCCAGCAGCTCCTCCTGGACTAGCGGGAGGATGGACACCGGGGAGCTGTTTTTT	CASSSSWTSGRMDTGELFF
TRBD1	TRBJ1-2	TRBV6-5	many	TGTGCCAGCAGTTACTCGAAGGGTGGGACAGGGGATGGCTACACCTTC	CASSYSKGGTGDGYTF
TRBD1	TRBJ2-1	TRBV27	many	TGTGCCAGCATCCCGTTTCCAGGGACAGGGGAATACGGGCGCTCCTACAATGAGCAGTTCTTC	CASIPFPGTGEYGRSYNEQFF
TRBD2	TRBJ2-7	TRBV12-3/TRBV12-4	many	TGTGCCAGCAGTTGGACGCTAGCGGGAGAGCGTAACGAGCAGTACTTC	CASSWTLAGERNEQYF
NA	TRBJ1-2	TRBV5-1	NA	TGCGCCAGCAGCTTGGAGACAGGCCTTAACTATGGCTACACCTTC	CASSLETGLNYGYTF
NA	TRBJ1-2	TRBV5-8	many	TGTGCCAGCAGCCCTACAGGGTTGACTAACTATGGCTACACCTTC	CASSPTGLTNYGYTF
NA	TRBJ2-5	TRBV5-1	few	TGCGCCAGCAGCTTGGCCTCGGGCCTGGGGGAGACCCAGTACTTC	CASSLASGLGETQYF
TRBD1	TRBJ2-5	TRBV14	few	TGTGCCAGCAGCCAAGATGGGGACAGCGCACAAGAGACCCAGTACTTC	CASSQDGDSAQETQYF
NA	TRBJ1-6	TRBV20-1	NA	TGCAGTGCTAGGAGCACAGGGTATAATTCACCCCTCCACTTT	CSARSTGYNSPLHF
NA	TRBJ2-2	TRBV10-3	many	TGTGCCATCAGTGGAACATGGAGCGACACCGGGGAGCTGTTTTTT	CAISGTWSDTGELFF
TRBD1	TRBJ2-1	TRBV7-7	many	TGTGCCAGCAGCCCCGGGACAGGGGGGCCGGAGTTCTTC	CASSPGTGGPEFF
NA	TRBJ2-3	TRBV20-1	few	TGCAGTGCTAGAGCCCTAGAATCGGATACGCAGTATTTT	CSARALESDTQYF
NA	TRBJ2-7	TRBV29-1	many	TGCAGCGCTTATAGGGGATACGAGCAGTACTTC	CSAYRGYEQYF
NA	TRBJ2-1	TRBV10-3	many	TGTGCCATCAGTGAGGCAAGACGGGAACATGAGCAGTTCTTC	CAISEARREHEQFF
TRBD1	TRBJ2-7	TRBV12-3/TRBV12-4	many	TGTGCCAGCAGTTCTTGGACAGGGGTGGAAGAGCAGTACTTC	CASSSWTGVEEQYF
TRBD1	TRBJ1-1	TRBV12-3/TRBV12-4	many	TGTGCCAGCGGAATGCCGGGACAGGAAGCTTTCTTT	CASGMPGQEAFF
NA	TRBJ2-2	TRBV3-1	NA	TGTGCCAGCAGCCAAGAAGGCGAAGCGGGGAACACCGGGGAGCTGTTTTTT	CASSQEGEAGNTGELFF
NA	TRBJ2-2	TRBV5-1	many	TGCGCCAGCAGCCCTGGGGGATTGAACACCGGGGAGCTGTTTTTT	CASSPGGLNTGELFF
NA	TRBJ1-1	TRBV20-1	many	TGCAGTGCTAGAGGGCCCTGGGGCACTGAAGCTTTCTTT	CSARGPWGTEAFF
NA	TRBJ1-2	TRBV3-1	NA	TGTGCCAGCACCCCCCAAGTAGGGAGGTATGGCTACACCTTC	CASTPQVGRYGYTF
NA	TRBJ2-7	TRBV12-3/TRBV12-4	many	NA	CASSSSWGGSEQYF